This T cell receptor beta chain came from a study of T cell changes during pregnancy in multiple sclerosis. Using immunoSEQ multiplex PCR, the repertoire was profiled, and TCRdb retains in-frame clones only, with some absent. Counted here are 84,000 or so clones, approximately 94% occurring once; the ten biggest clones make up around 0.84%. The V and J ends lost 2 bases and 4 bases respectively, with 14 bases between them. The CDR3 is 15 residues long. Germline CDR1 reads SGHVS; CDR2 reads FQNEAQ. V is TRBV7-8 and J is TRBJ1-1, with D possibly TRBD1 on 5 matching bases. Sequencing was performed on peripheral blood, taken in the third trimester of pregnancy. This TCR was sampled from a female donor with multiple sclerosis, enrolled in a pregnancy study. The CDR3 here is CASSLSAGLITEAFF. CDR3 DNA sequence: TGTGCCAGCAGCTTATCTGCAGGGCTGATCACTGAAGCTTTCTTT.